The following is a T cell receptor (beta chain) sequence with its context. What it binds is not known. The CDR3 spans 17 residues. Germline loops: CDR1 MNHEY, CDR2 SMNVEV (reference sequence). V was shortened by 5 bases and J by 0 bases, with 17 bases between the two germline ends. The data derive from a study of T-cell reconstitution after alpha-beta-depleted transplantation in children. Findings and caveats of the study: By about two months after transplant, alpha-beta T cells reportedly arose from several hundred graft clones that had expanded.

Unique molecular identifiers were incorporated during preparation of the TCRbeta library. TCRdb processed the PCR reads anew with MiXCR; each CDR3 protein has one entry. Among about 980,000 distinct CDR3 sequences listed, around 30% were seen once. Source: PBMCs, mostly from graft donor cells, taken 360 days after TCRalphabeta/CD19-depleted stem cell transplant. The rearrangement links TRBV27 to TRBJ2-1; weak D call: TRBD1 (6 bases). The sequence came from a boy under two years old who had a stem cell transplant for SCID, so the T cells may come from the graft donor. CDR3 amino acids: CASSKTGTLSSYNEQFF. DNA for the CDR3: TGTGCCAGCAGTAAAACAGGGACCCTTAGCTCCTACAATGAGCAGTTCTTC.